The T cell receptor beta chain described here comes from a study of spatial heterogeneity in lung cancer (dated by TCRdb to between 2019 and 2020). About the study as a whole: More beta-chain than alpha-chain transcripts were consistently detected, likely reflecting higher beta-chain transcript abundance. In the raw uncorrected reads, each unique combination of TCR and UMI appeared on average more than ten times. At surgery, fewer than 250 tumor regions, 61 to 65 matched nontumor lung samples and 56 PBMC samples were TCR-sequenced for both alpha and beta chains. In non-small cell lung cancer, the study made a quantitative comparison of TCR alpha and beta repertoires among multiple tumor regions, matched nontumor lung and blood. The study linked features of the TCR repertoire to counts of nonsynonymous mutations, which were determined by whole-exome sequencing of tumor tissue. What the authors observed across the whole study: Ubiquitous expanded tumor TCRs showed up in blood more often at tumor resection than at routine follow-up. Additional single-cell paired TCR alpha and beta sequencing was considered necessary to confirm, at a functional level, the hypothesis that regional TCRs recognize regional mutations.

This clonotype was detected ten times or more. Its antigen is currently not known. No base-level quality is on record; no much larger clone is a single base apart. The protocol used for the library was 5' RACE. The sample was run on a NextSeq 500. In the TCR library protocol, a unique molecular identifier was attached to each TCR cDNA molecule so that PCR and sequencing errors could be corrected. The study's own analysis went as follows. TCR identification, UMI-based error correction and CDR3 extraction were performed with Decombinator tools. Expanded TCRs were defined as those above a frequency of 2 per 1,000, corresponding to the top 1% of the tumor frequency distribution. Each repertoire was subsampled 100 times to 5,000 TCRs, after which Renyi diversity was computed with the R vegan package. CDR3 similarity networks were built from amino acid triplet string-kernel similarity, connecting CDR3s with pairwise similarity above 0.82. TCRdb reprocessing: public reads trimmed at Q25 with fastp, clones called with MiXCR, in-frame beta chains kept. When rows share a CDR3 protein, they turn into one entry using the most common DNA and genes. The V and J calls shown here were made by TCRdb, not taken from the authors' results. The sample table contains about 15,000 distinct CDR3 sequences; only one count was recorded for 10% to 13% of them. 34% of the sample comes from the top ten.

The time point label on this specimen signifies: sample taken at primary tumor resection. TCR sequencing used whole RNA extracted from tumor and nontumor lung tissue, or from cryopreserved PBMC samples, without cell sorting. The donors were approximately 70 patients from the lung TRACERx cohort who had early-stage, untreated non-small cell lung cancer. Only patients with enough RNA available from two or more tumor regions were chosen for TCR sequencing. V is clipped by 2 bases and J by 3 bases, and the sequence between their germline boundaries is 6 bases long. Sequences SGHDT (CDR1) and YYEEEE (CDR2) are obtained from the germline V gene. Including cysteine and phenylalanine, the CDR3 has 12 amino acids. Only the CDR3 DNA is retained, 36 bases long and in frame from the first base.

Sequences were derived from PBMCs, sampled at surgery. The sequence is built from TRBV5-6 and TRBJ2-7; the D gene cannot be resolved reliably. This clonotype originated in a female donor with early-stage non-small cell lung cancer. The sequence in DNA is TGTGCCAGCAGCTTCGCAGACTACGAGCAGTACTTC. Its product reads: CASSFADYEQYF. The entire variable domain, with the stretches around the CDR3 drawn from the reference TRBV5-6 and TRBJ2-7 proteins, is DAGVTQSPTHLIKTRGQQVTLRCSPKSGHDTVSWYQQALGQGPQFIFQYYEEEERQRGNFPDRFSGHQFPNYSSELNVNALLLGDSALYLCASSFADYEQYFGPGTRLTVT.